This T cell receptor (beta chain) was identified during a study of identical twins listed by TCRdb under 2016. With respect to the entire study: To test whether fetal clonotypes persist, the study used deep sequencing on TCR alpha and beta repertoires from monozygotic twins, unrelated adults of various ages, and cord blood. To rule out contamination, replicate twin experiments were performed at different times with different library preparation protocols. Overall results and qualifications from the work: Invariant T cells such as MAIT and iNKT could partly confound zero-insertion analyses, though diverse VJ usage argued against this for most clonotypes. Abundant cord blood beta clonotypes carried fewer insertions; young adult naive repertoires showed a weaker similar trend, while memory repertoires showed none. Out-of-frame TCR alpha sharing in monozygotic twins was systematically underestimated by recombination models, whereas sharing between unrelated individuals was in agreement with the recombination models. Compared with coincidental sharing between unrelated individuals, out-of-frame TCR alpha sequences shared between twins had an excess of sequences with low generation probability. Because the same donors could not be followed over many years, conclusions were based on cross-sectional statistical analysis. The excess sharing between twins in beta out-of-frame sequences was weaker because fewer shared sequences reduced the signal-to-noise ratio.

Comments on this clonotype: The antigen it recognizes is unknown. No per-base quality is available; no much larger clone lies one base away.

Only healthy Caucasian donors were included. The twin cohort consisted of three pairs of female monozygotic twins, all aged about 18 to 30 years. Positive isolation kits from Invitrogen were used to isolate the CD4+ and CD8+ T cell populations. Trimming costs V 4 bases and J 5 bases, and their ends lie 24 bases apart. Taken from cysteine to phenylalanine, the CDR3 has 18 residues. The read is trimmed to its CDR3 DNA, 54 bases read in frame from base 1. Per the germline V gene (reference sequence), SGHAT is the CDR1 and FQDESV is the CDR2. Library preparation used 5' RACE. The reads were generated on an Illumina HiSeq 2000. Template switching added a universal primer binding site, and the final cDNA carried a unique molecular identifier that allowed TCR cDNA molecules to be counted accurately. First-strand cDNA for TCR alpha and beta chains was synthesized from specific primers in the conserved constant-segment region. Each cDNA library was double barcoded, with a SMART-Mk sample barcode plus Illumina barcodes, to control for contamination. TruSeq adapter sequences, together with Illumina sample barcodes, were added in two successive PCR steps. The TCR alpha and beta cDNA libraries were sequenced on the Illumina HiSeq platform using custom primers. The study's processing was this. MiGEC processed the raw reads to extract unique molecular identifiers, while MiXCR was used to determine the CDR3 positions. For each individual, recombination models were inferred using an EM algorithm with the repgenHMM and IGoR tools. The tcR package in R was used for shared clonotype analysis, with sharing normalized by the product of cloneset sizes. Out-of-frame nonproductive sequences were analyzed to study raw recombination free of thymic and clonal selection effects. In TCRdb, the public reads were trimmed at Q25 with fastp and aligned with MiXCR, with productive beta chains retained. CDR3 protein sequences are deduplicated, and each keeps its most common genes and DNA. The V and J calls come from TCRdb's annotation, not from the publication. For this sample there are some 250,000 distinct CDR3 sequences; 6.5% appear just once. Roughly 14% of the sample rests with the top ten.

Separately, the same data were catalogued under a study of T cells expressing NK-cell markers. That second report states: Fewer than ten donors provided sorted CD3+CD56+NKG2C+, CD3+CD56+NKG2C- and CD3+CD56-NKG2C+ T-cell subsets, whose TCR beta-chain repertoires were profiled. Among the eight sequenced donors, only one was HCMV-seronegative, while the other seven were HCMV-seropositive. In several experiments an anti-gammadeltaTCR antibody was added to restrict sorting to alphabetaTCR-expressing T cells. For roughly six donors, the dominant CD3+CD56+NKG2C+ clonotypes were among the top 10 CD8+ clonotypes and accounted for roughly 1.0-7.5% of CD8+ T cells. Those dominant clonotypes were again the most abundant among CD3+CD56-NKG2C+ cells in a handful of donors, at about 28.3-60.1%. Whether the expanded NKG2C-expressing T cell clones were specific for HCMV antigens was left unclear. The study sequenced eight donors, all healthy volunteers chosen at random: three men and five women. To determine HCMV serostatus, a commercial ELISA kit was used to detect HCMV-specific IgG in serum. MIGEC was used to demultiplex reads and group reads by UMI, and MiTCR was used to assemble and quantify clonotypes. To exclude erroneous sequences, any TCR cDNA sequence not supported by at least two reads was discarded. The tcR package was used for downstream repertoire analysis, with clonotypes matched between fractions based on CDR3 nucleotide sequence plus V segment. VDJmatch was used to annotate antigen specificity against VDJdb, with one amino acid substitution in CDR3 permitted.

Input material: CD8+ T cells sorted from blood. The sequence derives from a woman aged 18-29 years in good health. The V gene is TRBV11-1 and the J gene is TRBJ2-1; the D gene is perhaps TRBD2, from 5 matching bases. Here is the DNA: TGTGCCAGCAGCTCATCGGCCCGGGGTCGCCTAAAGAACAATGAGCAGTTCTTC. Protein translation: CASSSSARGRLKNNEQFF.